This TCR beta chain was sequenced during a study of cytomegalovirus exposure and HLA in healthy donors. The PCR was carried out with 60 Vbeta primers and 13 Jbeta primers. The method was immunoSEQ multiplex PCR; TCRdb's version includes in-frame clones alone and lacks a portion of them. The sample carries about 160,000 clones, approximately 79% recorded once. The sequenced sample was PBMCs. This TCR was recovered from a man in his forties in good health and CMV-seropositive.

CDR3 amino acids: CASSLAPGIISGEQYF. Here the CDR3 DNA reads TGTGCCAGCAGCTTAGCGCCAGGAATCATCTCCGGCGAGCAGTACTTC. V and J are TRBV7-6 and TRBJ2-7; D uncertain. Trimming left V 0 bases short and J 6 bases short, with 18 bases between. CDR1 is SGHVS and CDR2 is FNYEAQ in the germline V gene. The CDR3 is 16 residues long. The whole variable domain, filled in from reference TRBV7-6 and TRBJ2-7, reads GAGVSQSPRYKVTKRGQDVALRCDPISGHVSLYWYRQALGQGPEFLTYFNYEAQQDKSGLPNDRFSAERPEGSISTLTIQRTEQRDSAMYRCASSLAPGIISGEQYFGPGTRLTVT.